A single sample is the source of the 20 T cell receptor beta chains below, sequenced in a study of blood T cell repertoires in COVID-19. Assay used: immunoSEQ multiplex PCR; TCRdb lists only in-frame clones, some missing. The data contain fewer than 400,000 clones, approximately 91% of them singletons. The sample consisted of PBMCs or T cells enriched from blood (not recorded which). The origin of the receptors is a man aged 55 to 70 who had recovered from COVID-19.

V and J are TRBV30 and TRBJ1-2; D unresolved. V was cut by 0 bases and J by 2 bases, with 10 bases left in between. The length of the CDR3 is 14 residues. Germline V lookup: CDR1 GTSNPN, CDR2 SVGIG (reference sequence). CDR3 DNA: TGTGCCTGGAGTGTAGTCAGACTGAACTATGGCTACACCTTC. It specifies CAWSVVRLNYGYTF.

The chain recombines TRBV7-3 with TRBJ1-6; no firm D call. CDR1 and CDR2 (germline): SGHTA, FQGTGA. V lost 3 bases to trimming and J lost 6 bases, with 6 bases between them. The CDR3 is 13 residues long. The CDR3 protein is CASSFGINSPLHF. The CDR3 DNA is TGTGCCAGCAGCTTCGGGATTAATTCACCCCTCCACTTT.

V usage is TRBV19 and J usage is TRBJ2-3; 9 nucleotides agree with TRBD1. CDR1 is LNHDA and CDR2 is SQIVND in the germline V gene (reference sequence). Losses at the gene ends were 3 bases for V and 4 bases for J; bases not matched to a gene: 8. This CDR3 is 16 amino acids long. This CDR3 is CASSMGDRVRADTQYF. The CDR3 DNA reads as TGTGCCAGTAGTATGGGGGACAGGGTGAGGGCAGATACGCAGTATTTT.

The chain joins TRBV6-6 to TRBJ2-6, with a possible D match to TRBD1 (6 bases). With 6 bases removed from V and 2 bases from J, the gap between germline ends came to 11 bases. Germline V CDR1 and CDR2: MNHNY, SVGAGI (reference sequence). This CDR3 has 15 amino acids. The chain's CDR3 is CASRNTGTGANVLTF. The CDR3 region has the DNA TGTGCCAGCAGAAATACAGGGACTGGGGCCAACGTCCTGACTTTC.

This sequence joins TRBV7-9 and TRBJ2-1; 10 nucleotides align to TRBD2. The germline gives CDR1 SEHNR, CDR2 FQNEAQ (reference sequence). Trimming took 2 bases from V and 10 from J; bases not matched to a gene: 11. The CDR3 totals 16 residues. The chain's CDR3 is CASSLIGTSGEKEQFF. The CDR3 nucleotides are TGTGCCAGCAGCTTAATTGGTACTAGCGGGGAAAAAGAGCAGTTCTTC.

This rearrangement joins TRBV25-1 to TRBJ1-5, with TRBD1 matching 8 bases. The J segment lost 3 bases and the V segment lost 3 bases, leaving 4 bases of the junction unmatched. Germline CDR1 MGHDK, CDR2 SYGVNS. The CDR3 has 15 residues. The CDR3 region has the DNA TGTGCCAGCAGTGATCAGGGGGCCTCCAATCAGCCCCAGCATTTT. This translates into CASSDQGASNQPQHF.

The chain employs TRBV24-1 and TRBJ2-1; weak D call: TRBD1 (6 bases). CDR3 length equals 16 residues. Trimming took 1 base from V and 4 from J, leaving 13 bases between them. Germline-derived CDR1 and CDR2 are KGHDR and SFDVKD. Here the CDR3 DNA reads TGTGCCACCAGTGATTTCGTCAGGGGCGCGTACAATGAGCAGTTCTTC. Its protein is CATSDFVRGAYNEQFF.

The table lists this clone with a count of one. The V and J genes are TRBV7-9 and TRBJ2-5, with D possibly TRBD2 on 5 matching bases. The J call may be wrong; the DNA end is better matched by TRBJ2-7. CDR3 size: 15 residues. The germline V gene encodes CDR1 SEHNR and CDR2 FQNEAQ (reference sequence). In DNA form, the CDR3 reads TGTGCCAGCAGCTTAGCCGGAGGTGGGGTCTACGAGCAGTACTTC. It translates to CASSLAGGGVYEQYF.

The CDR3 reads CASSLGQGSVSYEQYF. The CDR3 coding sequence is TGTGCCAGCAGTCTCGGACAGGGGAGTGTCTCCTACGAGCAGTACTTC. This sequence joins TRBV28 and TRBJ2-7; 9 positions agree with TRBD1. The germline V gene has CDR1 MDHEN and CDR2 SYDVKM. Trimming cost V 5 bases and J 0 bases; bases outside gene matches: 8. This CDR3 spans 16 amino acids.

J is TRBJ2-7 and V is TRBV6-2 or TRBV6-3; D call uncertain. The CDR3 totals 12 residues. Trimming took off 5 bases at V and 2 bases at J, with 7 bases between the two ends. In germline, CDR1 is MNHEY, CDR2 SVGEGT. CDR3 loop: CASSRVAYEQYF. The CDR3 nucleotides are TGTGCCAGCAGTCGGGTAGCCTACGAGCAGTACTTC.

The V call is TRBV5-6, the J call TRBJ2-3; 7 bases map to TRBD1. The V segment lost 0 bases and the J segment 4 bases; nucleotides outside the gene matches: 2. Germline-derived CDR1 and CDR2 are SGHDT and YYEEEE. The CDR3 loop spans 14 amino acids. CDR3 nucleotides: TGTGCCAGCAGCTTGGGACAGGGTGCAGATACGCAGTATTTT. Translation gives CASSLGQGADTQYF. The whole variable domain, filled in from reference TRBV5-6 and TRBJ2-3, reads DAGVTQSPTHLIKTRGQQVTLRCSPKSGHDTVSWYQQALGQGPQFIFQYYEEEERQRGNFPDRFSGHQFPNYSSELNVNALLLGDSALYLCASSLGQGADTQYFGPGTRLTVL.

This chain joins TRBV6-2 or TRBV6-3 and TRBJ2-5, with 10 bases lining up with TRBD1. CDR3 length: 15 amino acids. The V segment lost 6 bases and the J segment 9 bases; nucleotides outside the gene matches: 13. Germline-derived CDR1 and CDR2 are MNHEY and SVGEGT. The CDR3 nucleotides are TGTGCCAGCAGCCCCTCGGGTGGACAGGGGGTGGCCCAGTACTTC. This translates into CASSPSGGQGVAQYF.

The chain has TRBV7-3 and TRBJ2-2; 7 positions match TRBD1. The junction had 6 bases not matched to a gene; V was cut back by 1 base and J by 7 bases. Germline CDR1 SGHTA, CDR2 FQGTGA. The CDR3 is made up of 15 amino acids. The CDR3, as DNA: TGTGCCAGCAGCTTAAGACAGGGAGTTGTCGGGGAGCTGTTTTTT. It translates to CASSLRQGVVGELFF.

This chain connects TRBV6-2 or TRBV6-3 to TRBJ2-1, with TRBD2 matching over 7 bases. Germline CDR1 MNHEY, CDR2 SVGEGT. CDR3 length: 14 residues. Germline trimming cut 2 bases from V and 4 bases from J; bases unmatched to any gene: 2. The CDR3 is CASSYGGSYNEQFF. The CDR3 coding sequence is TGTGCCAGCAGTTACGGCGGGAGTTACAATGAGCAGTTCTTC.

The chain has TRBV13 and TRBJ1-5, with TRBD1 identical over 7 bases. After removal of 4 bases from V and 8 bases from J, the junction contained 2 bases not matched to a gene. The CDR3 runs to 12 residues. Germline assignment: CDR1 PRHDT and CDR2 FYEKMQ (reference sequence). The chain's CDR3 is CASSYQGEPQHF. CDR3 sequence (DNA): TGTGCCAGCAGCTACCAGGGGGAGCCCCAGCATTTT.

CDR3 amino acids: CASSSRGRESGEQYF. The CDR3 DNA follows: TGTGCCAGCAGCTCCAGGGGGCGAGAAAGTGGCGAGCAGTACTTC. V gene TRBV9 combines with J gene TRBJ2-7; 8 positions agree with TRBD1. V gave up 4 bases and J gave up 6 bases; unmatched junction bases: 12. The V gene's germline CDR1 is SGDLS and CDR2 YYNGEE. The CDR3 contains 15 residues. Together with reference TRBV9 and TRBJ2-7, the CDR3 gives the full variable domain: DSGVTQTPKHLITATGQRVTLRCSPRSGDLSVYWYQQSLDQGLQFLIQYYNGEERAKGNILERFSAQQFPDLHSELNLSSLELGDSALYFCASSSRGRESGEQYFGPGTRLTVT.

The V and J genes are TRBV2 and TRBJ2-7; D unresolved. In germline, CDR1 is SNHLY, CDR2 FYNNEI. The CDR3 is 10 amino acids. V gave up 6 bases and J gave up 5 bases, with 5 bases separating them. The CDR3 region has the DNA TGTGCCAGCAGGGCCCACGAGCAGTACTTC. Amino acids: CASRAHEQYF.

The genes are TRBV2 and TRBJ2-4; 7 positions match TRBD2. In germline, CDR1 is SNHLY, CDR2 FYNNEI. Trimming removed 4 bases from V and 2 bases from J; junction bases left unmatched: 2. The CDR3 is 14 residues long. CDR3 in DNA: TGTGCCAGCAGTGCGGGGGGATCCAAAAACATTCAGTACTTC. Translation gives CASSAGGSKNIQYF.

The rearrangement links TRBV27 to TRBJ2-7; D is perhaps TRBD2 (5 bases). CDR3 length: 13 residues. The germline V gene has CDR1 MNHEY and CDR2 SMNVEV (reference sequence). The germline V and J ends were trimmed by 3 bases and 6 bases, with 12 bases remaining between them. The CDR3 protein is CASSLRVGGEQYF. As DNA, the CDR3 is TGTGCCAGCAGTTTGCGGGTTGGCGGCGAGCAGTACTTC.

The chain combines TRBV19 with TRBJ1-5, with D unclear. The V and J ends lost 0 bases and 4 bases respectively, with 7 bases between them. There are 14 residues in the CDR3. Germline V gene lookup returns CDR1 LNHDA and CDR2 SQIVND (reference sequence). CDR3 sequence: CASSIDPVNQPQHF. The DNA of the CDR3 is TGTGCCAGTAGTATAGATCCGGTAAATCAGCCCCAGCATTTT.